The T cell receptor (beta chain) described here comes from a study of cytomegalovirus exposure and HLA in healthy donors (dated by TCRdb to the late 2010s). A note on the overall study: In an earlier analysis of fewer than 750 of the donors, approximately 300 Gb of sequence data and roughly 100 million unique TCR beta sequences from some 170 million T cells were reported. An early release covering about 600 HLA-typed donors comprised around 300 gigabases of sequencing data and approximately 80 million unique TCR sequences. Of the roughly 390 genotyped donors, 75% to 85% were placed in the genetic ancestry cluster associated with self-reported Caucasian donors. The study aimed to test whether cataloging public T cell receptors could reveal signatures of past pathogen exposure. The T cell repertoires of several hundred subjects were profiled by immunosequencing and related to cytomegalovirus serostatus. Besides the first cohort of under 700 subjects, a separate validation cohort made up of 120 different subjects was used. To predict cytomegalovirus infection status, the study brought together high-throughput TCR immunosequencing, statistical association of individual TCRs with disease status, and machine learning. In a later analysis, previously published TCR beta repertoires from 500 to 750 donors were re-analyzed and high-resolution HLA genotyping was added so that TCR occurrence patterns could be studied. In the later analysis, no new phenotypic data were used to find candidate immune exposures; instead, reliance was placed on TCR beta sequences and their occurrence across donors. An earlier analysis of approximately 640 of the donors applied high-throughput TCR beta sequencing to assess whether each TCR beta V gene segment acted as functional or pseudogenic. Donor age, sex, ethnicity and CMV serostatus were compiled alongside the repertoire data. In a later genetic analysis, genome-wide SNP genotypes for about three fifths of the roughly 670 donors were used, and that subset was treated as a discovery cohort. Every discovery cohort repertoire had been produced on one sequencing platform. Class I and class II HLA loci were covered by the typing at four-digit resolution. The number of donors typed differed by locus, with roughly 620-630 for A, B, C, DRB1 and DQB1, more than 500 for DQA1, 600 to 610 for DPA1, and approximately 470 for DPB1. A few DR-DQ haplotypes were handled as single units for association and clustering because linkage in the cohort was strong. Across under 500 genotyped donors of the cohort, an average of roughly 230,000 unique TCR beta nucleotide sequences per donor were sequenced, and roughly 18% of those sequences were non-productive.

The library came from the immunoSEQ multiplex PCR assay. For the multiplex PCR, a mixture combining 60 forward primers for TCR Vbeta segments and 13 reverse primers for TCR Jbeta segments was used. A multiplex PCR assay on genomic DNA amplified the CDR3 region of rearranged TCR beta genes. The Illumina HiSeq System was used to sequence the amplified TCR beta libraries as 87-base-pair reads. Turning to the authors' computational methods: Across the 670 or so repertoires, a later analysis counted some 81 million unique TCR beta chains, roughly 11 million of which were shared by at least two donors. To remove PCR and sequencing errors, raw reads were error-corrected and collapsed into unique sequences using a nearest-neighbor algorithm that merged closely related sequences. CDR3 sequences were aligned to IMGT reference sequences to assign V, D and J gene segments. For a sequence to be retained, at least a six-nucleotide match to both a V gene segment and a J gene segment was required. Rearrangements were classified as productive when the CDR3 lacked stop codons and remained in frame with V and J, and all other rearrangements were classified as non-productive. CDR3 was defined according to IMGT convention as the region running from the second conserved V-encoded cysteine to the conserved J-encoded phenylalanine. The earlier analysis of 500 to 650 of the donors excluded any sequence lacking an unambiguous match to a single V gene segment. An earlier analysis of about 590 of the donors classified V segments as functional when productive rearrangements were above 56.7% and as segregating when the standard deviation between donors was above 5%. A statistical classification framework was developed to diagnose cytomegalovirus status using the catalog of TCR beta chain sequences. A later analysis assigned V and J genes by comparing TCR nucleotide sequences with IMGT/GENE-DB human TR gene sequences. The TCRdist pipeline was used in a later analysis to assign CDR3 sequences and most-parsimonious VDJ recombination scenarios. In a later analysis, each TCR beta chain was defined by its CDR3 amino acid sequence together with its V-gene family, and reads without a unique V-gene family were excluded. As a way to deal with suspected cross-contamination and a sequencing artifact, a later analysis dropped roughly 620 nucleotide sequences that were highly shared and had low generation probability. A later analysis calculated a clonal expansion index for each public chain from normalized within-repertoire ranks of inferred template counts. In a later analysis, generation probabilities were computed with a VDJ recombination model fitted to out-of-frame rearrangements, and the resulting probabilities were checked against IGoR. In a later analysis, hypergeometric tests were used to score TCR-TCR, TCR-HLA and TCR-CMV co-occurrence, with a repertoire-size bias correction applied to TCR pairs. False discovery rates were estimated in a later analysis by permuting HLA or CMV assignments 20 times. In a later analysis, co-occurring TCRs were grouped using DBSCAN, with TCRdist sequence similarity added in when clustering inside HLA-allele-positive subsets. Repertoires with fewer than 30,000 or more than 120,000 public chains were left out of co-occurrence clustering, as were five repertoires with anomalous nucleotide sharing. TCRdb obtained this table from immuneACCESS and retained in-frame rearrangements with V and J assigned. These tables miss some clones; where compared with another copy, unresolved V genes account for less than half of the shortfall, and the remainder is unexplained. The DNA gave D and trimming, while V, J and clone size come from that table. Within this sample are some 150,000 clones, with about 71% of them counted one time only. In total, the top ten clones hold under 3.5% of the sample.

The study at large found these results: A further reported finding was that TCR beta sequences accurately predicted the HLA-A and HLA-B alleles for most subjects in the first cohort. Several of the top co-occurrence clusters appeared to be linked to parvovirus B19, influenza, CMV and Epstein-Barr virus, according to a later analysis. The classifier was reported to diagnose cytomegalovirus status with high specificity and sensitivity in both the original cohort and the validation cohort. Strong co-occurrence of HLA alleles, especially DR and DQ, made assigning TCR associations to individual alleles difficult. At a false discovery rate of 0.05, a later analysis linked 16,951 TCR beta sequences to specific HLA alleles. A later genetic analysis associated a missense DCLRE1C variant with V-gene and J-gene trimming of TCR beta chains, and an independent cohort replicated the association. Linkage disequilibrium might explain the correlated functional status among segregating V segments, but an unknown experimental factor could not be excluded. An earlier analysis of some 560 of the donors showed that most TCR beta V segments appeared in productive rearrangements either about 90% or about 30% of the time, which broadly matched IMGT annotations. Some IMGT-functional V segments, including TRBV6-2 and TRBV6-3, could not be distinguished by the 87-base-pair reads and were therefore excluded. According to a later genetic analysis, donors in an Asian-associated ancestry cluster had fewer N-insertions in productive TCRs than the roughly 670-donor mean. The cohort was sequenced for TCR beta chains only, and without alpha or paired-chain data the features that could be detected were limited. A later analysis found that HLA-associated TCR beta chains were more clonally expanded and had lower generation probabilities than equally common non-associated chains. A cluster of highly shared sequence variants was judged likely to be a technical artifact of the sequencing pipeline. Roughly uniform sequencing depth across donors was assumed in presence/absence analyses, although this assumption may not hold. The earlier analysis of 587 of the donors excluded approximately 17 rarely observed V segments, including chromosome 9 orphons, because counts were too low. Three of the identified cytomegalovirus-associated TCR beta chains were confirmed in vitro to be specific for cytomegalovirus antigens. A later analysis found that TCR association rates varied across HLA loci, with DRB1 alleles showing the most associated TCRs and HLA-C alleles the fewest. Because some donors lacked HLA typing at each locus, the association tests relied only on the typed subset. Immune exposure information for the cohort was limited to CMV serostatus. While some public TCRs were present in many individuals, most TCR sequences turned up only very rarely across donors. The study listed over 150 TCR beta chains as associated with cytomegalovirus. According to a later analysis, most CMV-associated TCR beta chains appeared to be HLA-restricted, and the HLA associations seemed to be driven largely by CMV exposure. The authors suggested that the approach could potentially be extended to other disease states and immunological phenotypes.

In the germline V gene (reference sequence), CDR1 corresponds to WNHNN and CDR2 to SYGVQD. Including the terminal cysteine and phenylalanine, the CDR3 comprises 17 residues. Only the CDR3 portion is preserved as DNA: 51 bases, with reading frame beginning at the first base. The junction carries 18 bases between V and J, which are trimmed by 2 bases and 4 bases respectively. On this clone: Its recognized antigen is unknown. Nothing much larger sits one base from this clone, and base qualities are not available.

The cohort consisted of hundreds of healthy bone marrow donors. At the time of sampling, every cohort member was nominally healthy, though immune exposures that went unrecorded were likely present. The donor tested CMV seronegative, placing the donor among the 350 to 400 seronegative members of the cohort. Every donor gave a peripheral blood sample, and the peripheral blood mononuclear cells from that sample were used for TCR beta sequencing. The Qiagen DNeasy Blood Extraction Kit was used to extract genomic DNA from the blood cell samples. The source of this sequence is a woman in her twenties or thirties in good health and CMV-seronegative. Recombination joined TRBV10-1 with TRBJ1-5; TRBD1 is perhaps the D gene, given 6 matching bases. The material sequenced was PBMCs. CDR3 region: CASSEGTQGVGNQPQHF. The sequenced DNA is TGCGCCAGCAGTGAGGGCACACAGGGAGTTGGAAATCAGCCCCAGCATTTT.